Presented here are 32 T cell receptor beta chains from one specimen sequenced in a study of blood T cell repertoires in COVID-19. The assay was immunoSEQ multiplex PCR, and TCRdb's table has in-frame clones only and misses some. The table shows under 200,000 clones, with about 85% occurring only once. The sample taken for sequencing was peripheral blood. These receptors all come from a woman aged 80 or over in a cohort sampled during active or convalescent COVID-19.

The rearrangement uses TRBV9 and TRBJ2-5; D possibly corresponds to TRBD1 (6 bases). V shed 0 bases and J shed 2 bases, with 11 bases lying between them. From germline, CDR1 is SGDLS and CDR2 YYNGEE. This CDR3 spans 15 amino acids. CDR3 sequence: CASSVALRGQETQYF. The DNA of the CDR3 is TGTGCCAGCAGCGTAGCTCTGAGGGGGCAAGAGACCCAGTACTTC.

The CDR3 loop reads CASSLTASYYNEQFF. The CDR3 bases are TGTGCCAGCAGCTTAACCGCCTCCTACTACAATGAGCAGTTCTTC. The rearrangement links TRBV7-2 to TRBJ2-1; unclear D gene. The germline V gene has CDR1 SGHTA and CDR2 FQGNSA. The CDR3 has 15 residues. V was clipped by 2 bases and J by 3 bases, with 11 bases between them.

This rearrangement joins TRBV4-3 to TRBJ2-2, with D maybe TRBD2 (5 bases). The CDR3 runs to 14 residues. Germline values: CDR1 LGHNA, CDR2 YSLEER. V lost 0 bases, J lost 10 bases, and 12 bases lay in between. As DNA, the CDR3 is TGCGCCAGCAGCCAAGAGACTCTCGGGAAGGAGCTGTTTTTT. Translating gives CASSQETLGKELFF.

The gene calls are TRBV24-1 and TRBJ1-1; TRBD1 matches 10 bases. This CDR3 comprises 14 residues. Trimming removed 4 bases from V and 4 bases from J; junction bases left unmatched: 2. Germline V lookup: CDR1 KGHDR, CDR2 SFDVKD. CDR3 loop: CATSETGGGTEAFF. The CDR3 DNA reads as TGTGCCACCAGTGAGACAGGGGGCGGCACTGAAGCTTTCTTT.

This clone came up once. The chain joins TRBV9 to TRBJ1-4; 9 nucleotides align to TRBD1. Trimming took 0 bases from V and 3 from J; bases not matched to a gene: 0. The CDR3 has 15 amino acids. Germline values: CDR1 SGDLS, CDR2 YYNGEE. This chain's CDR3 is CASSVGTGANEKLFF. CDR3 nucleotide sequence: TGTGCCAGCAGCGTAGGGACAGGGGCTAATGAAAAACTGTTTTTT.

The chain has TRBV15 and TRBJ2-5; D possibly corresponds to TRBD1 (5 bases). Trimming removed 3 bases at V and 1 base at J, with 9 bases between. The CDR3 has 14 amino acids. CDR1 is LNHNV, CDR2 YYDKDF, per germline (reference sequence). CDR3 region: CATSSGHSQETQYF. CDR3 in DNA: TGTGCCACCAGCAGCGGACATTCCCAAGAGACCCAGTACTTC. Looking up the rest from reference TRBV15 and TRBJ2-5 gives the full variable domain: DAMVIQNPRYQVTQFGKPVTLSCSQTLNHNVMYWYQQKSSQAPKLLFHYYDKDFNNEADTPDNFQSRRPNTSFCFLDIRSPGLGDTAMYLCATSSGHSQETQYFGPGTRLLVL.

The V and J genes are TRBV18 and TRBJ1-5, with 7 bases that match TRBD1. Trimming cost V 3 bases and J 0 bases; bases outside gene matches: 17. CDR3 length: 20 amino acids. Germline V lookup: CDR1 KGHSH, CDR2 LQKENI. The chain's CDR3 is CASSPTTQGVPFYSNQPQHF. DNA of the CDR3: TGTGCCAGCTCACCGACGACGCAGGGGGTTCCCTTCTATAGCAATCAGCCCCAGCATTTT.

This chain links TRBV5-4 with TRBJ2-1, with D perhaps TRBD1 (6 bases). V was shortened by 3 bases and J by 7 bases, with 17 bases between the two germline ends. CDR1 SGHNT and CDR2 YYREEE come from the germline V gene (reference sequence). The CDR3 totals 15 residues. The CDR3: CASSSTKKDRNEQFF. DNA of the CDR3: TGTGCCAGCAGCTCGACCAAAAAGGACAGAAATGAGCAGTTCTTC. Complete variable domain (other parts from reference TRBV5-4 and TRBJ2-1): ETGVTQSPTHLIKTRGQQVTLRCSSQSGHNTVSWYQQALGQGPQFIFQYYREEENGRGNFPPRFSGLQFPNYSSELNVNALELDDSALYLCASSSTKKDRNEQFFGPGTRLTVL.

DNA of the CDR3: TGTGCCAGCCGGATTGGGACAGGGGGTGATGGCTACACCTTC. Amino acids: CASRIGTGGDGYTF. The chain is built from TRBV13 and TRBJ1-2; 11 positions match TRBD1. The germline gives CDR1 PRHDT, CDR2 FYEKMQ (reference sequence). The CDR3 totals 14 residues. The V and J ends lost 8 bases and 6 bases, in that order; junction bases with no gene match: 8.

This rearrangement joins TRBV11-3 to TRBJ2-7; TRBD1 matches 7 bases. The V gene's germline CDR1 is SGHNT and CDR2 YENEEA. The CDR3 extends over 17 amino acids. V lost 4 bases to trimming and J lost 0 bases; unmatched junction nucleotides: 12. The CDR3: CASSYEGTRDSSYEQYF. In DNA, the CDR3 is TGTGCCAGCAGCTACGAGGGGACCCGGGACAGCTCCTACGAGCAGTACTTC.

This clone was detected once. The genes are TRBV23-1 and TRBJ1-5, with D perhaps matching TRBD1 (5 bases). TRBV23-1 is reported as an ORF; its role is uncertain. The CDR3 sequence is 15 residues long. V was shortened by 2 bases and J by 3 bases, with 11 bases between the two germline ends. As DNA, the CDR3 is TGCGCCAGCAGTCAACGCGGACAAGACAATCAGCCCCAGCATTTT. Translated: CASSQRGQDNQPQHF.

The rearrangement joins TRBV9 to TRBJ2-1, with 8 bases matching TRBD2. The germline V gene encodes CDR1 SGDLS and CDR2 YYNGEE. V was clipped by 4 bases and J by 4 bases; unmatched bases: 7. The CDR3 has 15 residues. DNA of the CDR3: TGTGCCAGCAGCACGGGGGTAGCGGGATACAATGAGCAGTTCTTC. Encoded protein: CASSTGVAGYNEQFF.

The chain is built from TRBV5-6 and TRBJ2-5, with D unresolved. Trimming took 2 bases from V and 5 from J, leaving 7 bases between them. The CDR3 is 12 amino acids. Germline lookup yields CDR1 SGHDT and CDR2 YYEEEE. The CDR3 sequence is CASSFVEETQYF. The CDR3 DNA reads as TGTGCCAGCAGCTTTGTGGAGGAGACCCAGTACTTC. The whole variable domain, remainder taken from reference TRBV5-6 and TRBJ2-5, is DAGVTQSPTHLIKTRGQQVTLRCSPKSGHDTVSWYQQALGQGPQFIFQYYEEEERQRGNFPDRFSGHQFPNYSSELNVNALLLGDSALYLCASSFVEETQYFGPGTRLLVL.

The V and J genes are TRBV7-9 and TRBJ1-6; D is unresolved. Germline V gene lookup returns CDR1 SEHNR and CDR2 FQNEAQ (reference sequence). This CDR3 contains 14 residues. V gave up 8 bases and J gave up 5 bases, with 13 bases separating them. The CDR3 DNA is TGTGCCAGCCCGATCGGGAACAATAATTCACCCCTCCACTTT. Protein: CASPIGNNNSPLHF.

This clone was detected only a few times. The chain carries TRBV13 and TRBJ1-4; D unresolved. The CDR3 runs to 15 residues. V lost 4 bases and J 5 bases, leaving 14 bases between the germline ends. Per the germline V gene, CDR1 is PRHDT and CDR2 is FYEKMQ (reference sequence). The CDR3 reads CASSSRVLLNEKLFF. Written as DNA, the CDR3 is TGTGCCAGCAGCTCCCGAGTGCTACTGAATGAAAAACTGTTTTTT.

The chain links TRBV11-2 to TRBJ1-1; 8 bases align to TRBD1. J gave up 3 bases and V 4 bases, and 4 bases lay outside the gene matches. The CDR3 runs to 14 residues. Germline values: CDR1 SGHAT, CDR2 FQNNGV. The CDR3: CASSYLQGDTEAFF. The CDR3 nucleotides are TGTGCCAGCAGCTACCTACAGGGGGACACTGAAGCTTTCTTT.

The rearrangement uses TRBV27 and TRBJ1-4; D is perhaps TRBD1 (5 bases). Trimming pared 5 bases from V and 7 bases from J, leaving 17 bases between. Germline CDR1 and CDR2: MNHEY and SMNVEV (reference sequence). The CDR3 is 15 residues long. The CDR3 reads CASSPTWQGGEKLFF. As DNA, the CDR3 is TGTGCCAGCAGTCCAACCTGGCAGGGTGGTGAAAAACTGTTTTTT.

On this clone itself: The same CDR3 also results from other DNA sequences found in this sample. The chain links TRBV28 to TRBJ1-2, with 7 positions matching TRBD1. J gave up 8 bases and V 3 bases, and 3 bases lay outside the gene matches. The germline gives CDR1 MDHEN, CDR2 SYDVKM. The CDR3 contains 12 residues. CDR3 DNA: TGTGCCAGCAGTTTGACAGGGTCCGGCTACACCTTC. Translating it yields CASSLTGSGYTF.

The CDR3, as DNA: TGTGCCATCATCAGGGACAGCGGGTACACTGAAGCTTTCTTT. This codes for CAIIRDSGYTEAFF. The J gene is TRBJ1-1, the V gene TRBV7-9, with 7 bases aligning to TRBD1. Germline trimming cut 10 bases from V and 3 bases from J; bases unmatched to any gene: 11. CDR3 length: 14 residues. Germline CDR1 is SEHNR and CDR2 is FQNEAQ (reference sequence).

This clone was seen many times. CDR3 coding DNA: TGTGCCTGGAGTCCAGGGGGCATTACATCCGAGCAGTACTTC. This codes for CAWSPGGITSEQYF. This chain uses TRBV30 with TRBJ2-7; 8 nucleotides agree with TRBD1. The germline V gene encodes CDR1 GTSNPN and CDR2 SVGIG (reference sequence). This CDR3 comprises 14 residues. V was clipped by 2 bases and J by 6 bases; unmatched bases: 9. Filled out from reference TRBV30 and TRBJ2-7, the complete variable domain reads SQTIHQWPATLVQPVGSPLSLECTVEGTSNPNLYWYRQAAGRGLQLLFYSVGIGQISSEVPQNLSASRPQDRQFILSSKKLLLSDSGFYLCAWSPGGITSEQYFGPGTRLTVT.

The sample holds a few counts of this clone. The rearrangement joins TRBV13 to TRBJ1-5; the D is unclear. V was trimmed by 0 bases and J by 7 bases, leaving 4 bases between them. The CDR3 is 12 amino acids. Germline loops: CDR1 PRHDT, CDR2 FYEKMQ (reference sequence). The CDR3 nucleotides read TGTGCCAGCAGCTTAGGACTACAGCCCCAGCATTTT. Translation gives CASSLGLQPQHF.

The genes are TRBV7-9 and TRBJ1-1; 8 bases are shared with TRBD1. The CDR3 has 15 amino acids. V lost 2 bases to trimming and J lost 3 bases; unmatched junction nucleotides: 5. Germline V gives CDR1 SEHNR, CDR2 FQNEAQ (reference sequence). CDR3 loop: CASSLLYRGYTEAFF. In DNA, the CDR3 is TGTGCCAGCAGCTTACTGTACAGGGGGTACACTGAAGCTTTCTTT. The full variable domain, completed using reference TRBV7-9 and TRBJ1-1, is DTGVSQNPRHKITKRGQNVTFRCDPISEHNRLYWYRQTLGQGPEFLTYFQNEAQLEKSRLLSDRFSAERPKGSFSTLEIQRTEQGDSAMYLCASSLLYRGYTEAFFGQGTRLTVV.

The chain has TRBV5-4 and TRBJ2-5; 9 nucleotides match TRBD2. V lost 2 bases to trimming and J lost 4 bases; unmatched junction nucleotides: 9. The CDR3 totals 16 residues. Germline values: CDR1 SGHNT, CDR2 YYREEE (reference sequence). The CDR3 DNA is TGTGCCAGCAGCTTAGCTGGCGGGGGGGCCCTAGAGACCCAGTACTTC. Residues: CASSLAGGGALETQYF. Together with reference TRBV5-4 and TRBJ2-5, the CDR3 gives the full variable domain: ETGVTQSPTHLIKTRGQQVTLRCSSQSGHNTVSWYQQALGQGPQFIFQYYREEENGRGNFPPRFSGLQFPNYSSELNVNALELDDSALYLCASSLAGGGALETQYFGPGTRLLVL.

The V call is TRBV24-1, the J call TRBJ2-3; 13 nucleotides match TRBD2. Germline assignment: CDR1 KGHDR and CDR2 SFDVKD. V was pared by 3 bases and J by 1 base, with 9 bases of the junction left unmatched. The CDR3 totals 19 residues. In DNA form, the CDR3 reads TGTGCCACCAGTGATCCCGGGACTAGCGGGGCGTGGGGCACAGATACGCAGTATTTT. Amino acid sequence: CATSDPGTSGAWGTDTQYF.

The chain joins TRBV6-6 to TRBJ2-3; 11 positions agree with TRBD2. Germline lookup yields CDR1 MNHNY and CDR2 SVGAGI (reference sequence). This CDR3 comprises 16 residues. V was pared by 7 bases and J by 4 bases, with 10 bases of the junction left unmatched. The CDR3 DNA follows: TGTGCCAGCACCGAATATAGCGGGAGGGCCCCAGATACGCAGTATTTT. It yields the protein CASTEYSGRAPDTQYF.

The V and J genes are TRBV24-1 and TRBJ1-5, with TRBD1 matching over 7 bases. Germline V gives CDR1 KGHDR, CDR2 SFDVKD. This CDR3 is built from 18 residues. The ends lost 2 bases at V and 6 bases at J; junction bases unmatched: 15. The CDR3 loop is CATSDSPSYRGIGQPQHF. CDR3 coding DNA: TGTGCCACCAGTGATTCCCCTAGCTACAGGGGAATAGGTCAGCCCCAGCATTTT.

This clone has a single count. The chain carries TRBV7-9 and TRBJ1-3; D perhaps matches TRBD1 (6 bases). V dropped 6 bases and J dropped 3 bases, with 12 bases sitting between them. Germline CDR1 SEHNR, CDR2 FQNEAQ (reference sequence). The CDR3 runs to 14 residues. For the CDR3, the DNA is TGTGCCAGCAGGGGTACAGGGAGTGGAAACACCATATATTTT. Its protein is CASRGTGSGNTIYF.

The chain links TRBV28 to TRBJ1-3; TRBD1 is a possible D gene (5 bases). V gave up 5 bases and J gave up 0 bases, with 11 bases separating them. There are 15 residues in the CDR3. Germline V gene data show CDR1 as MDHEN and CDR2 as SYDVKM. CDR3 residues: CASSRWGGSGNTIYF. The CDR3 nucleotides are TGTGCCAGCAGTAGATGGGGCGGCTCTGGAAACACCATATATTTT.

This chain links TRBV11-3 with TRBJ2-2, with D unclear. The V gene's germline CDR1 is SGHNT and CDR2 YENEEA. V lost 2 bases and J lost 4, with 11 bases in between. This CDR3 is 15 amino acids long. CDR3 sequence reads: CASSLSSLATGELFF. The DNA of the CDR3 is TGTGCCAGCAGCTTATCATCTTTGGCCACCGGGGAGCTGTTTTTT.

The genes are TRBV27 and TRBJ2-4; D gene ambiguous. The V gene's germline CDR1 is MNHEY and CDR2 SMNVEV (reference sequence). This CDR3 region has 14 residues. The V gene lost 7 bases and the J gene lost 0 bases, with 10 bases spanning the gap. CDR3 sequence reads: CASTPVLAKNIQYF. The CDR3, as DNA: TGTGCCAGCACCCCCGTACTAGCCAAAAACATTCAGTACTTC.

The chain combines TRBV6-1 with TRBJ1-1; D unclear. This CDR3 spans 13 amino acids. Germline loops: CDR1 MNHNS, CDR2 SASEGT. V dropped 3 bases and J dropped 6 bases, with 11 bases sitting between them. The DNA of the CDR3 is TGTGCCAGCAGTGACGATATGGAGTCTGAAGCTTTCTTT. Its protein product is CASSDDMESEAFF.

The CDR3 DNA reads as TGTGCCAGCAGCCAATCAGGAGGGACAGCAAATTCACCCCTCCACTTT. This encodes CASSQSGGTANSPLHF. The chain links TRBV3-1 (or the pseudogene TRBV3-2) to TRBJ1-6, with TRBD1 matching over 7 bases. The CDR3 is 16 amino acids. CDR1 and CDR2 (germline): LGHDT, YNNKEL (reference sequence). V lost 2 bases, J lost 7 bases, and 8 bases stayed unmatched.